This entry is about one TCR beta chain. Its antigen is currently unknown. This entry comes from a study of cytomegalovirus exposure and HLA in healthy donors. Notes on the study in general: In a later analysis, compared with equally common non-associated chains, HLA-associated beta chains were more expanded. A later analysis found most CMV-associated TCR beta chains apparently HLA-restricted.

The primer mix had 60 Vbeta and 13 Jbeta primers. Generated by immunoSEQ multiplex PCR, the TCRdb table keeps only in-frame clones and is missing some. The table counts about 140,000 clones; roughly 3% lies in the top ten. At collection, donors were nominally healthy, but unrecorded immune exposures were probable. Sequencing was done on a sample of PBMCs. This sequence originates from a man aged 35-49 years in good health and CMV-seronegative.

In nucleotides, the CDR3 is TGTGCCAGCATTTTCCGGGGGGGCCCAGATACGCAGTATTTT. Translating gives CASIFRGGPDTQYF. The gene calls are TRBV6-1 and TRBJ2-3; the match to TRBD2 covers 8 bases. CDR3 size: 14 residues. Germline V CDR1 and CDR2: MNHNS, SASEGT. The junction had 7 bases not matched to a gene; V was cut back by 7 bases and J by 4 bases.